These T cell receptor beta chains were read from a single sample in a study of cytomegalovirus exposure and HLA in healthy donors. This table comes from immunoSEQ multiplex PCR, and its TCRdb copy is limited to in-frame clones, with some not included. The top ten clones hold 10% of a sample with more than 100,000 clones, roughly 77% of them seen once. The sample comprised PBMCs. Receptor source: a woman in her late teens or twenties in good health and CMV-seropositive. The CDR3 runs from the conserved cysteine through the conserved F or W. The D gene is left open where the match is weak. Only some rows state a clone size, as once, few, many or a class for expanded clones.

D gene: TRBD1; V gene: TRBV2; clone size: -; J gene: TRBJ1-1; CDR3 protein: CASSDRGILEAFF; CDR3 DNA: TGTGCCAGCAGCGACAGGGGGATCCTTGAAGCTTTCTTT
D gene: TRBD2; V gene: TRBV4-2; clone size: -; J gene: TRBJ2-5; CDR3 protein: CASSQEIAGGSGGTQYF; CDR3 DNA: TGTGCCAGCAGCCAAGAGATAGCGGGGGGGTCGGGCGGGACCCAGTACTTC
D gene: TRBD2; V gene: TRBV11-2; clone size: -; J gene: TRBJ2-7; CDR3 protein: CASSSRGGFDEQYF; CDR3 DNA: TGTGCCAGCAGCTCCCGGGGGGGTTTTGACGAGCAGTACTTC
D gene: -; V gene: TRBV30; clone size: -; J gene: TRBJ2-6; CDR3 protein: CAWKGMARAGANVLTF; CDR3 DNA: TGTGCCTGGAAGGGGATGGCTCGGGCTGGGGCCAACGTCCTGACTTTC
D gene: -; V gene: TRBV7-9; clone size: few; J gene: TRBJ2-5; CDR3 protein: CASSLGGLETQYF; CDR3 DNA: TGTGCCAGCAGCTTAGGAGGGTTGGAGACCCAGTACTTC
D gene: TRBD2; V gene: TRBV6-5; clone size: -; J gene: TRBJ2-4; CDR3 protein: CASRPGLKNIQYF; CDR3 DNA: TGTGCCAGCAGACCGGGACTAAAAAACATTCAGTACTTC
D gene: TRBD1; V gene: TRBV15; clone size: -; J gene: TRBJ1-3; CDR3 protein: CATQRTGGVGNTIYF; CDR3 DNA: TGTGCCACCCAACGAACAGGGGGTGTTGGAAACACCATATATTTT
D gene: TRBD1; V gene: TRBV7-9; clone size: -; J gene: TRBJ1-1; CDR3 protein: CASSHRQGEAFF; CDR3 DNA: TGTGCCAGCAGCCACCGACAGGGTGAAGCTTTCTTT
D gene: -; V gene: TRBV19; clone size: -; J gene: TRBJ2-7; CDR3 protein: CASKTPKHYEQYF; CDR3 DNA: TGTGCCAGTAAGACCCCCAAGCACTACGAGCAGTACTTC
D gene: TRBD2; V gene: TRBV9; clone size: -; J gene: TRBJ2-7; CDR3 protein: CASSVAPSGHEQYF; CDR3 DNA: TGTGCCAGCAGTGTAGCTCCTAGCGGGCACGAGCAGTACTTC
D gene: TRBD1; V gene: TRBV5-1; clone size: -; J gene: TRBJ2-1; CDR3 protein: CASSLGQGAGNEQFF; CDR3 DNA: TGCGCCAGCAGCTTGGGACAGGGGGCCGGGAATGAGCAGTTCTTC
D gene: TRBD1; V gene: TRBV18; clone size: -; J gene: TRBJ1-2; CDR3 protein: CASSSDRAYGYTF; CDR3 DNA: TGTGCCAGCTCGTCCGACAGGGCCTATGGCTACACCTTC
D gene: TRBD1; V gene: TRBV5-4; clone size: once; J gene: TRBJ2-7; CDR3 protein: CASSEDRGREQYF; CDR3 DNA: TGTGCCAGCAGCGAGGACAGGGGGCGCGAGCAGTACTTC
D gene: -; V gene: TRBV5-1; clone size: -; J gene: TRBJ1-2; CDR3 protein: CASRVGANYGYTF; CDR3 DNA: TGCGCCAGCAGGGTCGGTGCTAACTATGGCTACACCTTC
D gene: -; V gene: TRBV5-1; clone size: -; J gene: TRBJ2-3; CDR3 protein: CASSLEGAPTDTQYF; CDR3 DNA: TGCGCCAGCAGCTTAGAAGGGGCCCCCACAGATACGCAGTATTTT